This TCR beta chain was retrieved from a study of shared clonotypes between healthy human individuals. Comments on this clone: Its target is not known. This CDR3 is also generated by other DNA sequences in the sample.

The V and J ends lost 4 bases and 7 bases respectively, with 11 bases between them. Per the germline V gene, CDR1 is SGHRS and CDR2 is YFSETQ. CDR3 length: 13 amino acids. Study outcomes and limitations: Clonotypes shared by all four donors outscored non-shared clonotypes in generation probability. Naive subsets, compared against memory subsets, generally had larger estimated richness values.

The method was immunoSEQ multiplex PCR; TCRdb's version includes in-frame clones alone and lacks a portion of them. The table has about 730,000 clones, approximately 72% seen once; the top ten hold under 2%. This TCR came from a woman in her thirties in good health. This chain links TRBV5-1 with TRBJ1-4; TRBD1 is a possible D gene (6 bases). Sequencing used memory CD4+ T cells sorted from blood. Subset here: CD45RA-negative fraction. CDR3 loop: CASSLGGGEKLFF. In DNA, the CDR3 is TGCGCCAGCAGCCTGGGAGGGGGTGAAAAACTGTTTTTT.